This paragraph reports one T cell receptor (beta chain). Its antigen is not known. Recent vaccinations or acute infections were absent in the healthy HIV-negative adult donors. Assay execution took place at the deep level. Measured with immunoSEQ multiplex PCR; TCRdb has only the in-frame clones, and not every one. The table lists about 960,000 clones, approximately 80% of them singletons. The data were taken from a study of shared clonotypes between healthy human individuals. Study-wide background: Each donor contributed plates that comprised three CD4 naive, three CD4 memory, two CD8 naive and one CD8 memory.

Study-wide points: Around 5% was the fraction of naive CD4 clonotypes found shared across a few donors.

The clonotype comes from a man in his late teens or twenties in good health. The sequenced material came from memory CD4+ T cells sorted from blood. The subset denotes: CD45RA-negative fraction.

In nucleotides, the CDR3 is TGCGCCAGCAGCCCTCGGGAACTAGTTGGAGGGAATGAGCAGTTCTTC. Its translation: CASSPRELVGGNEQFF. The chain carries TRBV4-1 and TRBJ2-1; D may be TRBD2 (6 bases). The CDR3 has 16 residues. Germline lookup yields CDR1 MGHRA and CDR2 YSYEKL. V dropped 4 bases and J dropped 7 bases, with 20 bases sitting between them.